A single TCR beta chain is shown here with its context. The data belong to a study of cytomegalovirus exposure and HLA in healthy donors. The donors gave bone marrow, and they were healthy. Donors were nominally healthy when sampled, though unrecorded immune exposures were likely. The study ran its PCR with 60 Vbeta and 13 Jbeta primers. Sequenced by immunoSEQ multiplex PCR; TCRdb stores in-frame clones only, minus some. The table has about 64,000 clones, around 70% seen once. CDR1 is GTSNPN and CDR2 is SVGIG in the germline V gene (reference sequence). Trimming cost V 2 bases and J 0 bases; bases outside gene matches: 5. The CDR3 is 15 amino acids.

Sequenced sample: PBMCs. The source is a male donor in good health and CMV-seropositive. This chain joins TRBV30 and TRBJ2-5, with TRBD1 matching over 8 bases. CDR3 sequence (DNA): TGTGCCTGGAGTCCGGGACAGGCCTACCAAGAGACCCAGTACTTC. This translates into CAWSPGQAYQETQYF.